Sequencing of this TCR beta chain was carried out in a study of OX40 agonist ivuxolimab in advanced cancers. Study background: Administration of intravenous ivuxolimab to patients occurred every 2 weeks at 0.01 to 10 mg/kg. The group had a mean age of around 60 years, ranged from roughly 23 to 79, and was 80% to 90% male.

Points from the study as a whole: Some of the lowest clonal expansion was seen in partial responders at 0.1-3.0 mg/kg.

Germline CDR1 and CDR2: KGHSH and LQKENI. V lost 6 bases, J lost 2 bases, and 4 bases stayed unmatched. The length of the CDR3 is 13 residues. To note about this clone: Its antigen is unknown.

The data were produced by immunoSEQ multiplex PCR, yet TCRdb's version contains in-frame clones alone and is incomplete. The profile shows some 70,000 clones, 91% of them singletons. Sequencing used CD4+ or CD8+ T cells sorted from blood, obtained in a trial of the OX40 agonist ivuxolimab. The rearrangement links TRBV18 to TRBJ2-7, with 7 bases identical to TRBD2. The clonotype was recovered from an adult with an advanced solid tumor such as melanoma, head and neck, liver or kidney cancer. The CDR3 spells CASSERGPYEQYF. In DNA form, the CDR3 reads TGTGCCAGCTCCGAGCGGGGTCCCTACGAGCAGTACTTC.